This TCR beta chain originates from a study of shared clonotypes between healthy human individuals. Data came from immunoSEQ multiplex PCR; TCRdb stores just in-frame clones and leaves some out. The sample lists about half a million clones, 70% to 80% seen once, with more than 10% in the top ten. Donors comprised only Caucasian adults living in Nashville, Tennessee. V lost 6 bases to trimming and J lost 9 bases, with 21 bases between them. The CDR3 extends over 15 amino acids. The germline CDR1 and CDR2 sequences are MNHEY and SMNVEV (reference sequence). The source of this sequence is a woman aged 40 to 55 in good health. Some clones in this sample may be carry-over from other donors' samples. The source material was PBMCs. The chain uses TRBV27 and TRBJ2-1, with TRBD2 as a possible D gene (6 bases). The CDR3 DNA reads TGTGCCAGCAGCCTCCAGGAGGGAGGTGGTTTTGAGCAGTTCTTC. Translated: CASSLQEGGGFEQFF.